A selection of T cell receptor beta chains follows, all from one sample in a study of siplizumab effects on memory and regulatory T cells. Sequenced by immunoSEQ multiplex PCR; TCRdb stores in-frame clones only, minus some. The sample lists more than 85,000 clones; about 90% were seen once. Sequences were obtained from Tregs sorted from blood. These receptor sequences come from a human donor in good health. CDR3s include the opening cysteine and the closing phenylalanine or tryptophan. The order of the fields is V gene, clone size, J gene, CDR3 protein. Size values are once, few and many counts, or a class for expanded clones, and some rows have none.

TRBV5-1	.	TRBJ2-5	CASSLLGGIGETQYF
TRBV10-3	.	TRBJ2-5	CAISVGARQGRVPETQYF
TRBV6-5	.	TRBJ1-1	CASSYSRGAGGTEAFF
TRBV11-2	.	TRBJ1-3	CASSLDRGNTIYF
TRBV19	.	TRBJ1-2	CASSRDRANGYTF
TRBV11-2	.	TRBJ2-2	CASRWTGSTGELFF
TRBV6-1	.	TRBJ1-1	CASSEANWGGTEAFF
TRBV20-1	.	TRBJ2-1	CSARDGTTQFF
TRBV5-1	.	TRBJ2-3	CASSRTSGRDTQYF
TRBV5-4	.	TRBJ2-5	CASSLVSGGQTQYF
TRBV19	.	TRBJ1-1	CASSPDRGKNTEAFF
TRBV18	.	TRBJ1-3	CASSPQVSSGNTIYF
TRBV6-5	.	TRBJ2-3	CASSYRSRPRDTQYF
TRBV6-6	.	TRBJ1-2	CASSIPTGGYTF
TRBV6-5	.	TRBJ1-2	CASTTSTGFGYGYTF
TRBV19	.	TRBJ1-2	CASSPVFRGSFNYGYTF
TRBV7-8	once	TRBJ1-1	CASSPRTKGKAFF
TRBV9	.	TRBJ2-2	CASSTQQGASTGELFF
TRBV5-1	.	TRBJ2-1	CASSLGTAYNEQFF
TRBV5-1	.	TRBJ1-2	CASSLVGDYGYTF
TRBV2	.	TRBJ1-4	CASSPVEKLFF
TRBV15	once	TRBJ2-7	CATSRERGIYEQYF
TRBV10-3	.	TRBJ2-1	CAISFGSDSRFF
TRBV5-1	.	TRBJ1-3	CASNFGGPGSGNTIYF
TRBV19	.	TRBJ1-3	CASSIEGNSGNTIYF
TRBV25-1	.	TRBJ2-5	CASSRRDFETQYF
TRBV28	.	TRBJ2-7	CASSKSGLAGGREQYF
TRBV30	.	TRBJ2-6	CAWSAADGANVLTF
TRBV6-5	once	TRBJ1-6	CASRRQALRSPLHF
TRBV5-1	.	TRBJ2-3	CASSSPGQGVYTQYF
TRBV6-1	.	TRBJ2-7	CASSVGYEQYF
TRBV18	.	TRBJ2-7	CASSRDSYEQYF
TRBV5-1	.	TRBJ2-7	CASSLAGGRLTYEQYF
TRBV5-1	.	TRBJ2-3	CASSLSASTDTQYF
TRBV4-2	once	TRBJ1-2	CASSQDVQLNYGYTF
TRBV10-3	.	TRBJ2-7	CAISDRGYEQYF
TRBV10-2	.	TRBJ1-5	CASSFRAGQPQHF
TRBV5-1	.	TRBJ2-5	CASKIGNQETQYF
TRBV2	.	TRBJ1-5	CASSDRGNSNQPQHF
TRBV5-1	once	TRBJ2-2	CASSLAFGTGELFF
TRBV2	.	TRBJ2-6	CASDRGPRSGANVLTF
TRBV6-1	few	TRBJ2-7	CASSENPGNYEQYF
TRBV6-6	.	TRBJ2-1	CASSAGPTNYNEQFF
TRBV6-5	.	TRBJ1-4	CASSLDRVGEKLFF
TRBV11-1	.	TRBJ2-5	CASSLGPHRDVRETQYF
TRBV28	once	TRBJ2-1	CASSFSVYNEQFF
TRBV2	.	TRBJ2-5	CASSEEREGETQYF
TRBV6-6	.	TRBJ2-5	CASSAAAGGPETQYF
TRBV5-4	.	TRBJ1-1	CASSATGLNTEAFF
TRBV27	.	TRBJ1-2	CASSLTPGTGAPGYTF
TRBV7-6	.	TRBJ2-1	CASSTRTSGTNEQFF
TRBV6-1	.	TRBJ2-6	CASSHTGANVLTF
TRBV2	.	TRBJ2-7	CASVLAVQSYEQYF
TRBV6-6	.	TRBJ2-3	CASRFRSGAITDTQYF
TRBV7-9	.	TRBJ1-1	CASSPTGPKAFF
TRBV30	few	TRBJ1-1	CAWRSWGAAMNTEAFF